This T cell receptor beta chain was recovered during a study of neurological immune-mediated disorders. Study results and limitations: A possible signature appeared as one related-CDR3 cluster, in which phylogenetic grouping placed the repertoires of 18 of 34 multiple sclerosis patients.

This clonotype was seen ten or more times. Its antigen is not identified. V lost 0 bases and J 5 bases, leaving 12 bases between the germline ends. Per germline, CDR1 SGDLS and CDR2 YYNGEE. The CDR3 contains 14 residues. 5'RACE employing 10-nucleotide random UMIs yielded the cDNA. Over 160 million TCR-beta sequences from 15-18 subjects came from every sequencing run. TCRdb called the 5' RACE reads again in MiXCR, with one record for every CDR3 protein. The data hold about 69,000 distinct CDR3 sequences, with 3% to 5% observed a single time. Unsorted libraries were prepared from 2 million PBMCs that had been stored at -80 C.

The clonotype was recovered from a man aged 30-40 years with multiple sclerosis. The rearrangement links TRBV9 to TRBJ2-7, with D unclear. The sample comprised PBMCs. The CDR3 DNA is TGTGCCAGCAGCGTAGCTCTGTTCAGAGACGAGCAGTACTTC. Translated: CASSVALFRDEQYF.